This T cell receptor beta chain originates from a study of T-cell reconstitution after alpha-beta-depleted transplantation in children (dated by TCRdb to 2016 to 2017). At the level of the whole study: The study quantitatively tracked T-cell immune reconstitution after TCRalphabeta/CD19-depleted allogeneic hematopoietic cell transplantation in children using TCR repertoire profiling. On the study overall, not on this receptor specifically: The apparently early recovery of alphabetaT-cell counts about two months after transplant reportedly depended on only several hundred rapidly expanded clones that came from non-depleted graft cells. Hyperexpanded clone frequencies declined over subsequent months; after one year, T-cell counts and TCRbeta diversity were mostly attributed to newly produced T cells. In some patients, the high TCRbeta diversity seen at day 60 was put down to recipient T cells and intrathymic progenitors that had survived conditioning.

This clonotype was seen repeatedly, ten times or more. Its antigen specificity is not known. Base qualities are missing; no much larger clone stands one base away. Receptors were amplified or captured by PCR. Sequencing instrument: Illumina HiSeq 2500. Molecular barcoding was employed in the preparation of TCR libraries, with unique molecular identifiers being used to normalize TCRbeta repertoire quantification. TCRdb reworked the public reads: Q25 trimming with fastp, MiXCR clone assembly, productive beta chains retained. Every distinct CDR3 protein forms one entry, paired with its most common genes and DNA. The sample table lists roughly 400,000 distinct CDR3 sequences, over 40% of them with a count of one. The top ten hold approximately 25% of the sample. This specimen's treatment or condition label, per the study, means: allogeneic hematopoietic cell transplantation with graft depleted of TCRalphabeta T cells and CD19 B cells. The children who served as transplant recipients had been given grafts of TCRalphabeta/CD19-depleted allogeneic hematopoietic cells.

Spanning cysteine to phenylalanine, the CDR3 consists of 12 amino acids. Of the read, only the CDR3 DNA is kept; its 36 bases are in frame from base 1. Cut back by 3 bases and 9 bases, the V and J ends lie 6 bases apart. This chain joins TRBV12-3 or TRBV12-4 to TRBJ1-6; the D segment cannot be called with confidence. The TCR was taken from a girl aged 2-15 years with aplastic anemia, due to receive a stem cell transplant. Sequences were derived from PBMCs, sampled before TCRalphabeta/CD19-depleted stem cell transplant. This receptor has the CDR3 CASSFWVSPLHF. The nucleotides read TGTGCCAGCAGTTTTTGGGTTTCACCCCTCCACTTT.